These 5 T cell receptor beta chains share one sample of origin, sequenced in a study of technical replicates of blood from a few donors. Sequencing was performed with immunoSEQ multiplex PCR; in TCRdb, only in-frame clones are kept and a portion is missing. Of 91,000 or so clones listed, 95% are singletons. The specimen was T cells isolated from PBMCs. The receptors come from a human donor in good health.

This CDR3 is CASSLMGSSYNSPLHF. For the CDR3, the DNA is TGTGCCAGCAGCTTGATGGGGAGCTCCTATAATTCACCCCTCCACTTT. V and J are TRBV5-6 and TRBJ1-6, with no clear D. The CDR3 runs to 16 residues. Germline lookup yields CDR1 SGHDT and CDR2 YYEEEE. V lost 1 base to trimming and J lost 0 bases, with 8 bases between them.

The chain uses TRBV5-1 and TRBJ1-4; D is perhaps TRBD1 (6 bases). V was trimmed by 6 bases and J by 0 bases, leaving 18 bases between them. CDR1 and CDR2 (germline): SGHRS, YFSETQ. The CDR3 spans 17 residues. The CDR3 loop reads CASKQGQRIATNEKLFF. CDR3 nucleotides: TGCGCCAGCAAGCAGGGGCAAAGGATTGCAACTAATGAAAAACTGTTTTTT.

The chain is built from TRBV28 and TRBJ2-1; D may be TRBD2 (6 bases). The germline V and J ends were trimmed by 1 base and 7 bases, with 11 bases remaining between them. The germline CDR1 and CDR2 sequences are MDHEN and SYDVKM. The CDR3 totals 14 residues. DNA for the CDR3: TGTGCCAGCAGTTTATTGGCGGGAAGGAATGAGCAGTTCTTC. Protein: CASSLLAGRNEQFF.

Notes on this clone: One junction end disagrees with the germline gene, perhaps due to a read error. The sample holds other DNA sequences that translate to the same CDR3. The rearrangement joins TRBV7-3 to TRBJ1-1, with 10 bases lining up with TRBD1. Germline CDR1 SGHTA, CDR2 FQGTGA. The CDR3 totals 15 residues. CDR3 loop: CASSETGGANAEAFF. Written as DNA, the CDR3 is TGTGCCAGCAGCGAGACAGGGGGCGCGAACGCTGAAGCTTTTTTT.

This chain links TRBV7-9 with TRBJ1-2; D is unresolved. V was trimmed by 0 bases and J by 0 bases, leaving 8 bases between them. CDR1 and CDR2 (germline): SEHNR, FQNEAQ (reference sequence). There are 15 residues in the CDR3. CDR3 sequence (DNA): TGTGCCAGCAGCTTAGCCGGTTCCTCTAACTATGGCTACACCTTC. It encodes CASSLAGSSNYGYTF.